These 2 T cell receptor beta chains share one sample of origin, sequenced in a study of T-cell memory formation after mild COVID-19. TCRdb ran MiXCR on the 5' RACE reads and lists one entry per CDR3 protein. The sample contains roughly 400,000 distinct CDR3 sequences, 20% to 25% of which appear only once. The specimen was PBMCs or a T cell subset sorted from them (not recorded which). All receptors derive from an adult woman who had mild COVID-19 (a few samples of this study predate the infection). Cell type and time point are not known.

This clonotype was detected a few times. The genes are TRBV7-6 and TRBJ2-5, with TRBD2 identical over 14 bases. The germline CDR1 and CDR2 sequences are SGHVS and FNYEAQ. There are 15 residues in the CDR3. V was pared by 6 bases and J by 5 bases, with 5 bases of the junction left unmatched. The CDR3 region has the DNA TGTGCCAGCAGTCCTCGACTAGCGGGAGGGGAGACCCAGTACTTC. Its protein is CASSPRLAGGETQYF.

This chain connects TRBV4-3 to TRBJ2-7; D unclear. The CDR3 is 12 amino acids. Germline values: CDR1 LGHNA, CDR2 YSLEER. V was trimmed by 0 bases and J by 13 bases, leaving 13 bases between them. CDR3 sequence (DNA): TGCGCCAGCAGCCAAGAAGGCGGTTTGCTATACTTC. The encoded protein is CASSQEGGLLYF.